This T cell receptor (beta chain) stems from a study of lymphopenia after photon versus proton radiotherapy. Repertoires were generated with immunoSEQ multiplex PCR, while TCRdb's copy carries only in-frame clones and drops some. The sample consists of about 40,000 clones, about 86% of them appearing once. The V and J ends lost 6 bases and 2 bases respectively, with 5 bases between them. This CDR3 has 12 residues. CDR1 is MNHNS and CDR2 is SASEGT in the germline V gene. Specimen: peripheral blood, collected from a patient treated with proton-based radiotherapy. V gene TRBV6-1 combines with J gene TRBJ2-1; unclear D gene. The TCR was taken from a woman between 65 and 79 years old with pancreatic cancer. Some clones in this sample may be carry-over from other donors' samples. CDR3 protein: CASSTTYNEQFF. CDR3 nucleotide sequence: TGTGCCAGCAGCACCACCTACAATGAGCAGTTCTTC.